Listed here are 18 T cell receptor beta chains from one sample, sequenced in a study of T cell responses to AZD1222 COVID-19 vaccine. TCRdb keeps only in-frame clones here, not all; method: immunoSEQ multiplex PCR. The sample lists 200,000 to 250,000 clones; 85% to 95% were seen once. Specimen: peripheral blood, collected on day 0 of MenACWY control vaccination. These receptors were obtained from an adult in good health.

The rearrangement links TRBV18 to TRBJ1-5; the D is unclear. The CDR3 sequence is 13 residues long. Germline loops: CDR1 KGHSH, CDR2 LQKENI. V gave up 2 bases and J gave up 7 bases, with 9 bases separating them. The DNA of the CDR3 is TGTGCCAGCTCACCATGGGGTACCCAGCCCCAGCATTTT. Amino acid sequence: CASSPWGTQPQHF.

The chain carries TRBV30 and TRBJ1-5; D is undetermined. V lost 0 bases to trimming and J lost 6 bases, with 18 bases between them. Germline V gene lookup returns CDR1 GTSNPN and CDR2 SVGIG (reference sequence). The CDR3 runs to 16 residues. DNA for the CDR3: TGTGCCTGGAGTGTACCAGGCACGGGGAGAATTCAGCCCCAGCATTTT. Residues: CAWSVPGTGRIQPQHF.

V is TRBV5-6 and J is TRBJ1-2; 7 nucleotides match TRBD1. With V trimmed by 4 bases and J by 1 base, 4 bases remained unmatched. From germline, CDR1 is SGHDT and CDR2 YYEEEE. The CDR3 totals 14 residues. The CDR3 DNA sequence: TGTGCCAGCAGCCCCAGGGGGATTAACTATGGCTACACCTTC. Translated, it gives CASSPRGINYGYTF.

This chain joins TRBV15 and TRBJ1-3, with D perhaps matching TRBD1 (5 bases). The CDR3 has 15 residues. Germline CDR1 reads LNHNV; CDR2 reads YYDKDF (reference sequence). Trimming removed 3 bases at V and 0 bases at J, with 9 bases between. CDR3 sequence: CATSSFGASGNTIYF. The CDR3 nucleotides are TGTGCCACCAGCAGTTTCGGGGCCTCTGGAAACACCATATATTTT. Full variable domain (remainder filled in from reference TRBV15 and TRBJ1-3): DAMVIQNPRYQVTQFGKPVTLSCSQTLNHNVMYWYQQKSSQAPKLLFHYYDKDFNNEADTPDNFQSRRPNTSFCFLDIRSPGLGDTAMYLCATSSFGASGNTIYFGEGSWLTVV.

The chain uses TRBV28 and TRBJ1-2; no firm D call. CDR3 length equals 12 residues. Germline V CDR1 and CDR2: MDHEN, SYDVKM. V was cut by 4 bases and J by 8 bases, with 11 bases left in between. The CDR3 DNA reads TGTGCCAGCAGTTATCAAGGTCTGGGCTACACCTTC. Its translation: CASSYQGLGYTF.

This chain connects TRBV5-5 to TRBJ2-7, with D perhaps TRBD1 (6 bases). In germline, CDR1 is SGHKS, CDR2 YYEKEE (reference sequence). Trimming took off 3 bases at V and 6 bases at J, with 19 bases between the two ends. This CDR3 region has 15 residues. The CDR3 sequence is CASSSGGQGIGEQYF. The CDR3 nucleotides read TGTGCCAGCAGCTCCGGAGGTCAGGGGATTGGCGAGCAGTACTTC.

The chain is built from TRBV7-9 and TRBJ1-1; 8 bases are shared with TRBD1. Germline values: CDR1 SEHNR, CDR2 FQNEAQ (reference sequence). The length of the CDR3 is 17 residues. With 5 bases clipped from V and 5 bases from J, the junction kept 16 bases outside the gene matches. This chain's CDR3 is CASSPGQGGSRGTEAFF. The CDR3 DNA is TGTGCCAGCAGCCCAGGACAGGGTGGGAGCAGAGGGACTGAAGCTTTCTTT.

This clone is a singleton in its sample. For the CDR3, the DNA is TGTGCCAGCAGTTACTCCTCCGGGAACCGCTACGAGCAGTACTTC. This gives the protein CASSYSSGNRYEQYF. J is TRBJ2-7 and V is TRBV6-5; weak D call: TRBD2 (5 bases). This CDR3 region has 15 residues. CDR1 is MNHEY, CDR2 SVGAGI, per germline. V dropped 0 bases and J dropped 3 bases, with 12 bases sitting between them.

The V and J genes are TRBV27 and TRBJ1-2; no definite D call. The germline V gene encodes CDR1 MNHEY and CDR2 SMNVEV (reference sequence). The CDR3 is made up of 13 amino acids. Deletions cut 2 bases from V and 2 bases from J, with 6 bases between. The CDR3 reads CASSLGRNYGYTF. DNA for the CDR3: TGTGCCAGCAGTTTAGGGCGGAACTATGGCTACACCTTC.

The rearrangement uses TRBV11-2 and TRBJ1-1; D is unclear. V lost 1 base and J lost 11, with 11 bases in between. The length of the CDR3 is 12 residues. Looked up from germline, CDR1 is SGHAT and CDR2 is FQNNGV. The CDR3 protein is CASSLAIARAFF. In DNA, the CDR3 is TGTGCCAGCAGCTTAGCCATCGCAAGGGCTTTCTTT.

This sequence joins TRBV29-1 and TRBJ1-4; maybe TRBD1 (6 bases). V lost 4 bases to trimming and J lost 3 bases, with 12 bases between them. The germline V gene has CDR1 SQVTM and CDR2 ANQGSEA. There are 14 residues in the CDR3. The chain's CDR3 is CSVGNQGSNEKLFF. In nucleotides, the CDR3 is TGCAGCGTTGGGAATCAGGGGTCTAATGAAAAACTGTTTTTT.

The chain's CDR3 is CASSIKSGQTSKAEAFF. Here the CDR3 DNA reads TGTGCCAGTAGTATAAAGTCGGGACAGACAAGTAAGGCTGAAGCTTTCTTT. V gene TRBV19 combines with J gene TRBJ1-1; 7 nucleotides align to TRBD1. V lost 2 bases, J lost 6 bases, and 15 bases stayed unmatched. Germline V gene sequence: CDR1 LNHDA, CDR2 SQIVND (reference sequence). The CDR3 contains 17 residues.

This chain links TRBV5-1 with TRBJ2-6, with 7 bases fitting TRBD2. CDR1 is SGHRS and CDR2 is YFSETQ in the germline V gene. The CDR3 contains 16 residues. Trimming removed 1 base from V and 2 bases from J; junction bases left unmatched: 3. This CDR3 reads CASSLRGGAGANVLTF. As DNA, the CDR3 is TGCGCCAGCAGCTTGCGTGGGGGGGCTGGGGCCAACGTCCTGACTTTC.

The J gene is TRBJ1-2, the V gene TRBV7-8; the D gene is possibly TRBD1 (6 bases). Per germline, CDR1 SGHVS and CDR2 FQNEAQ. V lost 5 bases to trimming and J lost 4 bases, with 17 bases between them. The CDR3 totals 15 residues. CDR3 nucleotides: TGTGCCAGCAGCCCCAGCGGGGGGCGAGGCTATGGCTACACCTTC. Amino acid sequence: CASSPSGGRGYGYTF.

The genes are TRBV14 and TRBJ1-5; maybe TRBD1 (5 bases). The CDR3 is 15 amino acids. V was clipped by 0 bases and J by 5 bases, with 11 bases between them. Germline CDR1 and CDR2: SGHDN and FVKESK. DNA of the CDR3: TGTGCCAGCAGCCAAGACTTGGGGGTATATCAGCCCCAGCATTTT. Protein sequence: CASSQDLGVYQPQHF.

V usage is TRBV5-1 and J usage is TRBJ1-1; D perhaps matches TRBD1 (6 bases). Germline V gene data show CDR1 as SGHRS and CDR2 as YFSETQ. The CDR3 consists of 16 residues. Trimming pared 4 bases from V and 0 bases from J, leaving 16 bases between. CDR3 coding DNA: TGCGCCAGCAGCCAGGGGACACCCGGGGTGAACACTGAAGCTTTCTTT. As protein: CASSQGTPGVNTEAFF.

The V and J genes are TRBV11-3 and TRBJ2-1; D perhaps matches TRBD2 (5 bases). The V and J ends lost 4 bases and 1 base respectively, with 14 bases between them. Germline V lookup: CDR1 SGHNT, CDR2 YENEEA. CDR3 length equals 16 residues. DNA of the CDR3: TGTGCCAGCAGCTCTACCGGGCGCGGGTCCTACAATGAGCAGTTCTTC. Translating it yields CASSSTGRGSYNEQFF.

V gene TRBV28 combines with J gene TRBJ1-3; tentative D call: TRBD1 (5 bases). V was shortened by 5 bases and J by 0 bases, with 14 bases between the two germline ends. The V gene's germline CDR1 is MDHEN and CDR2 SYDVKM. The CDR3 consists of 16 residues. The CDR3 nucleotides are TGTGCCAGCAGTCTACCCGGGGCCCACTCTGGAAACACCATATATTTT. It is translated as CASSLPGAHSGNTIYF.